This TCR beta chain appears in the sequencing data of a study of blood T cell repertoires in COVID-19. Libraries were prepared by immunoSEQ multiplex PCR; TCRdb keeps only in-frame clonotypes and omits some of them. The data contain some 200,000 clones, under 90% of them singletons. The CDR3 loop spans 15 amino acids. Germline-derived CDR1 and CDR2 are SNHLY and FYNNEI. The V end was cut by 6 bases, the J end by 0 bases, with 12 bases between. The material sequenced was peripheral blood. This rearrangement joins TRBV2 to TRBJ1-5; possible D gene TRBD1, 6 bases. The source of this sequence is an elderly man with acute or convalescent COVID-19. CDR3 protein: CASRKDRNSNQPQHF. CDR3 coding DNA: TGTGCCAGCAGAAAGGACAGAAATAGCAATCAGCCCCAGCATTTT.